The table lists the clone carrying this TCR beta chain with a few counts. Antigen unknown. The length of the CDR3 is 15 residues. Per the germline V gene, CDR1 is SGHRS and CDR2 is YFSETQ. With 4 bases removed from V and 5 bases from J, the gap between germline ends came to 16 bases. The data derive from a study of human T cells and chemical hapten exposure. During construction of the library, unique molecular identifiers were attached to individual cDNA molecules for quantitative, reproducible TCR counting. From the reads, TCRdb called clonotypes with MiXCR, one entry per CDR3 protein. The data show about 120,000 distinct CDR3 sequences, 6.5% to 10% seen once. Total RNA extraction was carried out from unfractionated whole blood. Study results and caveats: With regard to DPC sensitization, TCRs above 1 in 1000 frequency did not change.

The origin of this receptor is a human donor in good health. Some clones in this sample may be carry-over from other donors' samples. V usage is TRBV5-1 and J usage is TRBJ2-1; TRBD2 is a possible D gene (6 bases). Sequencing was carried out using whole blood. The CDR3 sequence is CASSGEGGTNNEQFF. The CDR3 nucleotides are TGCGCCAGCAGCGGCGAAGGAGGGACCAACAATGAGCAGTTCTTC.